Presented here are 10 T cell receptor beta chains from one specimen sequenced in a study of blood T cell repertoires in COVID-19. Sequenced by immunoSEQ multiplex PCR; TCRdb stores in-frame clones only, minus some. The sample shows about 120,000 clones, 60% to 80% of them seen only once. Sequencing was carried out using peripheral blood. These receptors came from a woman older than 75 with active or convalescent COVID-19.

This chain uses TRBV7-2 with TRBJ2-1, with D perhaps matching TRBD2 (5 bases). CDR1 and CDR2 from the germline V gene are SGHTA and FQGNSA. V gave up 3 bases and J gave up 6 bases, with 12 bases separating them. This CDR3 is 14 amino acids long. CDR3 loop: CASSFSGSRNEQFF. As DNA, the CDR3 is TGTGCCAGCAGCTTTTCGGGAAGTCGCAATGAGCAGTTCTTC.

The chain links TRBV7-6 to TRBJ2-7, with 8 nucleotides matching TRBD2. Germline V gives CDR1 SGHVS, CDR2 FNYEAQ. The CDR3 has 16 amino acids. Germline trimming cut 0 bases from V and 1 base from J; bases unmatched to any gene: 5. This CDR3 is CASSLAPRGASYEQYF. Here the CDR3 DNA reads TGTGCCAGCAGCTTAGCCCCGCGGGGGGCGTCCTACGAGCAGTACTTC.

The DNA for the CDR3 is TGCGCCAGCAGCTCAACCACCCGGACTAGCGGGAGAATATTCGAGCAGTTCTTC. Encoded protein: CASSSTTRTSGRIFEQFF. The chain has TRBV5-1 and TRBJ2-1, with TRBD2 identical over 13 bases. V lost 3 bases to trimming and J lost 10 bases; unmatched junction nucleotides: 16. CDR1 is SGHRS, CDR2 YFSETQ, per germline. CDR3 length equals 18 residues.

The chain uses TRBV6-2 or TRBV6-3 and TRBJ2-1, with D unresolved. The length of the CDR3 is 14 residues. The germline gives CDR1 MNHEY, CDR2 SVGEGT. V lost 6 bases to trimming and J lost 4 bases, with 13 bases between them. The CDR3 loop is CASSPYLIYNEQFF. The CDR3 DNA is TGTGCCAGCAGCCCCTACCTCATATACAATGAGCAGTTCTTC.

The chain uses TRBV7-9 and TRBJ2-3; 7 bases agree with TRBD2. The length of the CDR3 is 12 residues. From germline, CDR1 is SEHNR and CDR2 FQNEAQ (reference sequence). J was trimmed by 6 bases and V by 5 bases; bases with no gene match: 2. CDR3 sequence: CASSLGRDTQYF. The CDR3 coding sequence is TGTGCCAGCAGCCTCGGGAGGGATACGCAGTATTTT.

This chain links TRBV21-1 with TRBJ2-1; the table gives TRBD1 as D, unverified against the DNA. TRBV21-1 is recorded as a pseudogene. This CDR3 is 14 amino acids long. Here the CDR3 DNA reads TGTGCCAGCGGGGAACATGGGGCAGACGGGCAACGGTTCTTC. It yields the protein CASGEHGADGQRFF.

The rearrangement uses TRBV7-3 and TRBJ2-7; D may be TRBD1 (5 bases). V lost 5 bases, J lost 6 bases, and 17 bases lay in between. Germline V lookup: CDR1 SGHTA, CDR2 FQGTGA. The CDR3 runs to 14 residues. CDR3 region: CASSLDSASGEQYF. CDR3 nucleotides: TGTGCCAGCAGCCTCGACAGTGCTAGTGGCGAGCAGTACTTC.

This chain joins TRBV15 and TRBJ2-1, with D perhaps TRBD1 (6 bases). Germline V gene sequence: CDR1 LNHNV, CDR2 YYDKDF (reference sequence). There are 15 residues in the CDR3. Trimming cost V 3 bases and J 6 bases, with 15 bases left between them. The CDR3 protein is CATSSKDSHINEQFF. In DNA, the CDR3 is TGTGCCACCAGCAGTAAGGACAGCCATATCAATGAGCAGTTCTTC. Drawing the rest from reference TRBV15 and TRBJ2-1, the complete variable domain is DAMVIQNPRYQVTQFGKPVTLSCSQTLNHNVMYWYQQKSSQAPKLLFHYYDKDFNNEADTPDNFQSRRPNTSFCFLDIRSPGLGDTAMYLCATSSKDSHINEQFFGPGTRLTVL.

The chain carries TRBV7-3 and TRBJ1-2; 10 nucleotides line up with TRBD1. V lost 0 bases to trimming and J lost 7 bases; unmatched junction nucleotides: 5. The CDR3 is made up of 15 amino acids. Per germline, CDR1 SGHTA and CDR2 FQGTGA. This CDR3 is CASSLTSGTGAGYTF. As DNA, the CDR3 is TGTGCCAGCAGCTTAACTTCGGGGACAGGGGCTGGCTACACCTTC.

The CDR3 spells CASSPGLAGNNEQFF. CDR3 DNA: TGTGCCAGCTCACCGGGACTAGCGGGGAACAATGAGCAGTTCTTC. This chain joins TRBV18 and TRBJ2-1; 13 bases line up with TRBD2. CDR3 length: 15 amino acids. The germline V gene has CDR1 KGHSH and CDR2 LQKENI. Trimming at V came to 3 bases and at J to 5 bases, leaving 1 base not matched to a gene.